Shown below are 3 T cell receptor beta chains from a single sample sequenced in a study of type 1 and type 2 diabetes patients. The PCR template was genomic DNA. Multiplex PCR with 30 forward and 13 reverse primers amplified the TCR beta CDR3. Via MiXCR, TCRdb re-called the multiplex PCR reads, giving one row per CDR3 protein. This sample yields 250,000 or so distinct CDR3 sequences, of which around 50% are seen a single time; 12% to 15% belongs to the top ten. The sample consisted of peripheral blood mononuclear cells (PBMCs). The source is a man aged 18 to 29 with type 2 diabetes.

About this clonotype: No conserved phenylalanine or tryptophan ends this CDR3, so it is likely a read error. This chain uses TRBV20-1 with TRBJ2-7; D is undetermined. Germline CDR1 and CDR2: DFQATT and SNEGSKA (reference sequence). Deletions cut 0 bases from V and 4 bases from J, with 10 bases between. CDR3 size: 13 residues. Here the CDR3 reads CSARDRTLYEQYL. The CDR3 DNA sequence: TGCAGTGCTAGAGATAGGACCTTGTACGAGCAGTACCTC.

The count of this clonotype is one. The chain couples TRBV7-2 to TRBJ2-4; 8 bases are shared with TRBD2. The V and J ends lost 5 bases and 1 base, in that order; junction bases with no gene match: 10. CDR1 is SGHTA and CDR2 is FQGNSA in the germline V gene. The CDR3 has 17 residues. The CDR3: CASSASFGGGAKNIQYF. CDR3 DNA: TGTGCCAGCAGCGCATCTTTCGGGGGGGGGGCCAAAAACATTCAGTACTTC.

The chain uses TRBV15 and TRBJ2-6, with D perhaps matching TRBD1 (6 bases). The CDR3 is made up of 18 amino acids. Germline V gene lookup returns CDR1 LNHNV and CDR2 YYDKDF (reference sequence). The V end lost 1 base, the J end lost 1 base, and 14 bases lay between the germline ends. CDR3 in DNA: TGTGCCACCAGCAGAGGCGGACAGATCTTATCTGGGGCCAACGTCCTGACTTTC. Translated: CATSRGGQILSGANVLTF.